The 10 T cell receptor beta chains given below trace back to one sample, sequenced in a study of identical twins. TCRdb reprocessed the 5' RACE reads via MiXCR and lists one record per CDR3 protein. The table has some 1,700,000 distinct CDR3 sequences, about 30% seen once; the top ten hold under 0.35%. The specimen was cord blood. These receptors originate from a newborn girl in good health.

The gene calls are TRBV5-1 and TRBJ2-7, with D perhaps TRBD2 (5 bases). CDR1 and CDR2 (germline): SGHRS, YFSETQ. The CDR3 spans 15 residues. V gave up 1 base and J gave up 5 bases, with 16 bases separating them. In DNA, the CDR3 is TGCGCCAGCAGCTTGATCGAGGGAGCTTTAAACGAGCAGTACTTC. It codes for CASSLIEGALNEQYF. Full variable domain (rest looked up from reference TRBV5-1 and TRBJ2-7): KAGVTQTPRYLIKTRGQQVTLSCSPISGHRSVSWYQQTPGQGLQFLFEYFSETQRNKGNFPGRFSGRQFSNSRSEMNVSTLELGDSALYLCASSLIEGALNEQYFGPGTRLTVT.

V gene TRBV5-1 combines with J gene TRBJ2-2, with 9 bases matching TRBD1. The germline V gene has CDR1 SGHRS and CDR2 YFSETQ. The CDR3 contains 16 residues. V lost 4 bases to trimming and J lost 7 bases; unmatched junction nucleotides: 11. CDR3 residues: CASSRGGQGLIGELFF. In nucleotides, the CDR3 is TGCGCCAGCAGCCGGGGCGGACAGGGGCTTATCGGGGAGCTGTTTTTT.

The chain joins TRBV6-1 to TRBJ2-3; 9 nucleotides match TRBD1. This CDR3 is built from 15 residues. Germline trimming cut 3 bases from V and 2 bases from J; bases unmatched to any gene: 3. Germline V CDR1 and CDR2: MNHNS, SASEGT. The CDR3 region is CASSDGTGPTDTQYF. DNA of the CDR3: TGTGCCAGCAGTGATGGGACAGGGCCCACAGATACGCAGTATTTT.

The chain uses TRBV4-1 and TRBJ2-5; the match to TRBD2 covers 9 bases. Judging by the DNA end, TRBJ2-7 fits better; the J call may be wrong. Germline V gene data show CDR1 as MGHRA and CDR2 as YSYEKL. This CDR3 spans 16 amino acids. CDR3 residues: CASSFGPAGGNYEQYF. The CDR3 DNA reads as TGCGCCAGCAGCTTCGGACCAGCGGGGGGCAACTACGAGCAGTACTTC.

The genes are TRBV20-1 and TRBJ2-3, with TRBD2 matching 12 bases. Germline values: CDR1 DFQATT, CDR2 SNEGSKA (reference sequence). The length of the CDR3 is 14 residues. Trimming at V came to 3 bases and at J to 4 bases, leaving 2 bases not matched to a gene. The CDR3 spells CSASSSGGADTQYF. Written as DNA, the CDR3 is TGCAGTGCTAGCTCTAGCGGGGGGGCAGATACGCAGTATTTT.

This clonotype was detected a few times. The chain has TRBV7-2 and TRBJ1-2; a possible D gene is TRBD1 (6 bases). The CDR3 sequence is 14 residues long. Trimming stripped 2 bases from V and 6 bases from J, with 13 bases between. The germline V gene encodes CDR1 SGHTA and CDR2 FQGNSA. CDR3: CASSLSGGADGYTF. DNA for the CDR3: TGTGCCAGCAGCTTATCGGGGGGGGCGGATGGCTACACCTTC.

V and J are TRBV29-1 and TRBJ1-1, with D perhaps matching TRBD1 (5 bases). The CDR3 length is 15 residues. In germline, CDR1 is SQVTM, CDR2 ANQGSEA. Trimming cost V 4 bases and J 5 bases, with 20 bases left between them. This CDR3 reads CSVGQGGEGGTEAFF. In DNA form, the CDR3 reads TGCAGCGTTGGCCAAGGAGGGGAGGGTGGGACTGAAGCTTTCTTT.

The chain couples TRBV5-1 to TRBJ2-1, with D possibly TRBD1 on 6 matching bases. In germline, CDR1 is SGHRS, CDR2 YFSETQ. This CDR3 is built from 16 residues. V dropped 1 base and J dropped 5 bases, with 16 bases sitting between them. The CDR3 region is CASSLLWGRFDNEQFF. As DNA, the CDR3 is TGCGCCAGCAGCTTGTTGTGGGGGCGCTTTGACAATGAGCAGTTCTTC.

The rearrangement joins TRBV7-2 to TRBJ2-1; D perhaps matches TRBD2 (6 bases). The CDR3 contains 14 residues. Trimming removed 5 bases at V and 10 bases at J, with 18 bases between. Germline V gene sequence: CDR1 SGHTA, CDR2 FQGNSA. CDR3 coding DNA: TGTGCCAGCAGCGTAGAGACTAGTGCGAAAGAGCAGTTCTTC. It encodes CASSVETSAKEQFF. The variable domain in full, completed from reference TRBV7-2 and TRBJ2-1, reads GAGVSQSPSNKVTEKGKDVELRCDPISGHTALYWYRQSLGQGLEFLIYFQGNSAPDKSGLPSDRFSAERTGGSVSTLTIQRTQQEDSAVYLCASSVETSAKEQFFGPGTRLTVL.

This chain links TRBV5-1 with TRBJ2-7; 9 bases match TRBD1. CDR1 and CDR2 (germline): SGHRS, YFSETQ. V was clipped by 4 bases and J by 5 bases; unmatched bases: 10. This CDR3 comprises 15 residues. The CDR3 sequence: CASSPVGQGVHEQYF. The CDR3 coding sequence is TGCGCCAGCAGCCCGGTGGGACAGGGAGTGCACGAGCAGTACTTC.